This TCR beta chain was recovered during a study of T cells in Graves' hyperthyroidism and ophthalmopathy. There were TCR beta CDR3 regions amplified from RNA transcripts. A first-round RT-PCR of the TCR CDR3 used the HTBI primer set. TCRdb redid the calling of the multiplex PCR reads with MiXCR, one entry per CDR3 protein. The table records approximately 870,000 distinct CDR3 sequences, around 38% of them present only once. Study-level points and caveats: Ophthalmopathy got predicted by the model a median about 6.5 months before its onset. A model using 13 V-J features told ophthalmopathy apart from stable hyperthyroidism.

Trimming removed 1 base at V and 3 bases at J, with 20 bases between. CDR3 length: 17 residues. CDR1 and CDR2 from the germline V gene are SGHRS and YFSETQ. This clonotype was detected only a few times. What it binds is not known. Together with thyroid ultrasound, orbital computed tomography, serum thyroxine and TRAb, clinical symptoms were used for diagnoses. What was sequenced was blood. The genes are TRBV5-1 and TRBJ2-7; weak D call: TRBD1 (5 bases). This sequence originates from a man between 18 and 35 years old with Graves' hyperthyroidism. CDR3 nucleotides: TGCGCCAGCAGCTTGCCCACGTCTGCAGGGTCTATCTACGAGCAGTACTTC. Encoded protein: CASSLPTSAGSIYEQYF.